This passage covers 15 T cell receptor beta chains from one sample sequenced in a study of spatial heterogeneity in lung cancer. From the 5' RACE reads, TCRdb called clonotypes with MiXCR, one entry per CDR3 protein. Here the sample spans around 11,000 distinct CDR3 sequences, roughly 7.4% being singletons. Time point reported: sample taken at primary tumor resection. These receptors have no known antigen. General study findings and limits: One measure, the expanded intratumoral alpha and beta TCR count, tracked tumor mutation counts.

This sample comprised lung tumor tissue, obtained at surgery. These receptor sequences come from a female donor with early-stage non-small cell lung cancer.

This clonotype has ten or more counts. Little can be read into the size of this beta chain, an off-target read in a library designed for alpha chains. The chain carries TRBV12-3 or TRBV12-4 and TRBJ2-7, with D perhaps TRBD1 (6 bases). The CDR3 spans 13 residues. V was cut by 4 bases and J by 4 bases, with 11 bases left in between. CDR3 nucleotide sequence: TGTGCCAGCAGTTCGCAGGGGAGTTACGAGCAGTACTTC. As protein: CASSSQGSYEQYF.

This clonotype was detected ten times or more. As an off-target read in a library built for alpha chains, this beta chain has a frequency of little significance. CDR3 residues: CASSLVGGQETQYF. CDR3 sequence (DNA): TGTGCCAGCAGCTTAGTGGGGGGCCAAGAGACCCAGTACTTC. V and J are TRBV7-2 and TRBJ2-5; weak D call: TRBD2 (6 bases). The CDR3 is 14 residues long. Germline V gives CDR1 SGHTA, CDR2 FQGNSA. Trimming took 1 base from V and 1 from J, leaving 7 bases between them.

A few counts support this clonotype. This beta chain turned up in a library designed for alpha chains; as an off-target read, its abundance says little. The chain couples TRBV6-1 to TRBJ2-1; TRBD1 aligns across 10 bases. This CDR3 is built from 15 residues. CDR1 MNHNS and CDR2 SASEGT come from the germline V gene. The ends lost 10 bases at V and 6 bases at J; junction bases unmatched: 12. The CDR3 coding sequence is TGTGCCATTTCCCGGGACAGGGGTCATAGCAATGAGCAGTTCTTC. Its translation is CAISRDRGHSNEQFF.

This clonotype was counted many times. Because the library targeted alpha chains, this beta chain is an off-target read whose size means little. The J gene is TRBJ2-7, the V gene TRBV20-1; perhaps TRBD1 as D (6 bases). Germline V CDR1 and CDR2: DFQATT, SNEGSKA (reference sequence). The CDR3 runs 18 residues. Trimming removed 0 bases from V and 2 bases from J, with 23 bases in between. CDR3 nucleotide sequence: TGCAGTGCTAGAGACCTGATGACAGGTCCAAGGAAGACCTACGAGCAGTACTTC. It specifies CSARDLMTGPRKTYEQYF.

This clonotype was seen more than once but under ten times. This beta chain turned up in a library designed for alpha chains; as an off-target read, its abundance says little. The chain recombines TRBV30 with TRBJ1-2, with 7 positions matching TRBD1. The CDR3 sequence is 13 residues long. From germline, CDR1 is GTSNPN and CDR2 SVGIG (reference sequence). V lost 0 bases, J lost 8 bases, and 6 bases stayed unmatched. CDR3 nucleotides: TGTGCCTGGAGTGTACGGAGGGGGCTGGGCTACACCTTC. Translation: CAWSVRRGLGYTF.

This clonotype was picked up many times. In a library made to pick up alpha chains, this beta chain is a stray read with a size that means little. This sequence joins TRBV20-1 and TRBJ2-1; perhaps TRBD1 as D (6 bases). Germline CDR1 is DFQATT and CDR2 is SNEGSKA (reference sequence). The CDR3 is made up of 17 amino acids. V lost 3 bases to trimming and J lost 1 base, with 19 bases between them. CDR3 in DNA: TGCAGTGCTAGCGGTTCTGGGCAGGGGACGTCCTACAATGAGCAGTTCTTC. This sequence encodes CSASGSGQGTSYNEQFF.

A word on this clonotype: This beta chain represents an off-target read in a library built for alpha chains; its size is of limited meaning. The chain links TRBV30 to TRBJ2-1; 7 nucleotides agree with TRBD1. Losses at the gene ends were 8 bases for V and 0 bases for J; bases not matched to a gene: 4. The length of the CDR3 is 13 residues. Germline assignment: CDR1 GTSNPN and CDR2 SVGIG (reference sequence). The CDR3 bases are TGTGCCATGGACAGGAGCTCCTACAATGAGCAGTTCTTC. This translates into CAMDRSSYNEQFF.

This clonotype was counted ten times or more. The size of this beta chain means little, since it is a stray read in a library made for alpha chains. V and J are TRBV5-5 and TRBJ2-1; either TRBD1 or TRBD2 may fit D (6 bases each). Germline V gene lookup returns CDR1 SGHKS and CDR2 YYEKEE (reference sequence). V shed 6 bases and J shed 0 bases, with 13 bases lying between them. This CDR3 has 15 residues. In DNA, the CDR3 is TGTGCCAGCACCGGGGGCTCGGGCTCCTACAATGAGCAGTTCTTC. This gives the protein CASTGGSGSYNEQFF.

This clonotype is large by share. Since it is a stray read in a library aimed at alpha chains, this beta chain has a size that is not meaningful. The CDR3 sequence: CASSSNRGKETQYF. DNA for the CDR3: TGTGCCAGCAGCTCGAACAGGGGGAAAGAGACCCAGTACTTC. The chain uses TRBV7-2 and TRBJ2-5, with 8 nucleotides matching TRBD1. The CDR3 contains 14 residues. J lost 3 bases, V lost 4 bases, and 4 bases had no gene match. Germline V gives CDR1 SGHTA, CDR2 FQGNSA.

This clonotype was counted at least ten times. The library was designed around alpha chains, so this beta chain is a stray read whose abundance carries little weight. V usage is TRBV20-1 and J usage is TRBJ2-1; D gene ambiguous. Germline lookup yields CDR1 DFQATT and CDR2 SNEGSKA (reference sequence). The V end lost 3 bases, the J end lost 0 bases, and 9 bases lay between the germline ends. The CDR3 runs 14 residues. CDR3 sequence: CSASWLDSYNEQFF. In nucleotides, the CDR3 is TGCAGTGCTAGTTGGCTAGACTCCTACAATGAGCAGTTCTTC.

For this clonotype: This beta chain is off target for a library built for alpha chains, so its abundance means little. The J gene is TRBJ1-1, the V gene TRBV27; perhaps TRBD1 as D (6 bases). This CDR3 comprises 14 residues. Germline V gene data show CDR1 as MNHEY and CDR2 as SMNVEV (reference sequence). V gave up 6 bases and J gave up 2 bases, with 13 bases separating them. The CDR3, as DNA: TGTGCCAGCAGCCACATACAGGGAAACACTGAAGCTTTCTTT. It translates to CASSHIQGNTEAFF.

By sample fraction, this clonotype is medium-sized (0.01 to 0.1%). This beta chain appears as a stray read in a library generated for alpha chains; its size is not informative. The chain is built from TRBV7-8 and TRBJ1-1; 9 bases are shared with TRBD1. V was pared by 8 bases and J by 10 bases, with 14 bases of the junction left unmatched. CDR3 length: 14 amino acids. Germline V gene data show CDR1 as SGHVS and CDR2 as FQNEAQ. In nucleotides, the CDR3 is TGTGCCAGCGGCCGGGACAGGGAAGTGCTTGGAGCTTTCTTT. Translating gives CASGRDREVLGAFF.

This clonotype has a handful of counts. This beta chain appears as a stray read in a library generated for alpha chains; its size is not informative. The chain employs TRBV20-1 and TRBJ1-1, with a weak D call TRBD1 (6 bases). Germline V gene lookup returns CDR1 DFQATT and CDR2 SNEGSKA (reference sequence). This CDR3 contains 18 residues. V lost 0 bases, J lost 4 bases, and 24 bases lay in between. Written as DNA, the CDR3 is TGCAGTGCTAGAGATTCCCAGGGGCTAGGATCGTGGGGCACTGAAGCTTTCTTT. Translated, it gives CSARDSQGLGSWGTEAFF.

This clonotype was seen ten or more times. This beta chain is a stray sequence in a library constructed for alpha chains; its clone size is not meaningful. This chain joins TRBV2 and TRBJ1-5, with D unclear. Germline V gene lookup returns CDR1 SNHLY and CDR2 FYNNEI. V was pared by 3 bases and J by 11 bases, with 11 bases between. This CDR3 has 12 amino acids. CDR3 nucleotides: TGTGCCAGCAGTGATGGGAGGCAGGCCCAGCATTTT. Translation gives CASSDGRQAQHF.

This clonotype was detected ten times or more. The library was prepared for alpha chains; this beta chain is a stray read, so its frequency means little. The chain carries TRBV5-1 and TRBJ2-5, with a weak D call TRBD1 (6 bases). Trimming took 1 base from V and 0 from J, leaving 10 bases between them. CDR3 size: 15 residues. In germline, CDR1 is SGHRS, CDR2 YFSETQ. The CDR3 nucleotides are TGCGCCAGCAGCTTGAGGGGGACGTACCAAGAGACCCAGTACTTC. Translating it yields CASSLRGTYQETQYF.